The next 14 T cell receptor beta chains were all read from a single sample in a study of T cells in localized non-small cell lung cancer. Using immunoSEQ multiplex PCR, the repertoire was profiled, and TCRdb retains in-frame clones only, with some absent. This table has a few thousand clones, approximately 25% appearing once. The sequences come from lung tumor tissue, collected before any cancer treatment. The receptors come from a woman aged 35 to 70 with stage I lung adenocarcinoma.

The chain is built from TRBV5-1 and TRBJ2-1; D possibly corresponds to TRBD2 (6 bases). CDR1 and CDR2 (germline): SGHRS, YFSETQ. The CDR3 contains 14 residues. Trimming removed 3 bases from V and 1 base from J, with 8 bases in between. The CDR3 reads CASSSGTSYNEQFF. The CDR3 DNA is TGCGCCAGCAGCTCCGGGACTTCCTACAATGAGCAGTTCTTC.

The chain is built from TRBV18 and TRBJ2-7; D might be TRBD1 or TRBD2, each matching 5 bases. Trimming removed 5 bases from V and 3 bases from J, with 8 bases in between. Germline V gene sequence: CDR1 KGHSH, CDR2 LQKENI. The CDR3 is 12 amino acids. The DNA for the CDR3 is TGTGCCAGCTCAGGGACCAACTACGAGCAGTACTTC. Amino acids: CASSGTNYEQYF.

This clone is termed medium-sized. The CDR3 DNA is TGTGCCATCAGTGAGTCTGGACAGGGTATAGGAAAACTGTTTTTT. Translated: CAISESGQGIGKLFF. The V gene is TRBV10-3, the J gene TRBJ1-4, with 8 bases identical to TRBD1. Germline-derived CDR1 and CDR2 are ENHRY and SYGVKD. With 0 bases clipped from V and 10 bases from J, the junction kept 7 bases outside the gene matches. The CDR3 consists of 15 residues.

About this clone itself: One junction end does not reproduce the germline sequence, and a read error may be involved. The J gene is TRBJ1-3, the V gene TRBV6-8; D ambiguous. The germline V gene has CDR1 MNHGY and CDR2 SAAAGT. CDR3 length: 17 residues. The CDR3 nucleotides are TGTGCCAGCAGTCACTCCCGGACTTCTGGCTTTGGAAACACCATATATTTT. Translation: CASSHSRTSGFGNTIYF.

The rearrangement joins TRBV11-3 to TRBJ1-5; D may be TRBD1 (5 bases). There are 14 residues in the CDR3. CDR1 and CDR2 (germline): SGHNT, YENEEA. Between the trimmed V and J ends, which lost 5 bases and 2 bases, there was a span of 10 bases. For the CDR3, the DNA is TGTGCCAGCAGCCCCTGGGGGGGCAATCAGCCCCAGCATTTT. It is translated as CASSPWGGNQPQHF. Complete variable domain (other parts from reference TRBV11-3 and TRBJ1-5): EAGVVQSPRYKIIEKKQPVAFWCNPISGHNTLYWYLQNLGQGPELLIRYENEEAVDDSQLPKDRFSAERLKGVDSTLKIQPAELGDSAVYLCASSPWGGNQPQHFGDGTRLSIL.

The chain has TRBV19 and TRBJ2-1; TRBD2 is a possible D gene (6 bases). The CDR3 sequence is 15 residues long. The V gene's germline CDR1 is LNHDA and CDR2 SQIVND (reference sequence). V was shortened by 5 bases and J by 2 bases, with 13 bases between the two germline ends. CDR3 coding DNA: TGTGCCAGTAGTCTCCGGGGAGGAGCCTACAATGAGCAGTTCTTC. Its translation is CASSLRGGAYNEQFF.

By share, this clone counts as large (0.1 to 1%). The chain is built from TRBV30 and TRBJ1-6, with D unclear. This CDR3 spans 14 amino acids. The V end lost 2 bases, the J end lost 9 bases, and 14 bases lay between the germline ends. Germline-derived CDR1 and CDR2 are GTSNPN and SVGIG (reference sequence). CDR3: CAWSLDPTSSPLHF. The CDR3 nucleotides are TGTGCCTGGAGTTTGGACCCTACAAGTTCACCCCTCCACTTT.

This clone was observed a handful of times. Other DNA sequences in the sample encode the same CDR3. The chain's CDR3 is CASSVPPGGGEETQYF. DNA for the CDR3: TGTGCCAGCAGCGTTCCCCCTGGGGGGGGTGAAGAGACCCAGTACTTC. The rearrangement links TRBV9 to TRBJ2-5, with 7 bases aligning to TRBD2. The junction had 10 bases not matched to a gene; V was cut back by 2 bases and J by 3 bases. The CDR3 is 16 amino acids. Germline V lookup: CDR1 SGDLS, CDR2 YYNGEE. The full variable domain, in which reference TRBV9 and TRBJ2-5 provide the parts outside the CDR3, is DSGVTQTPKHLITATGQRVTLRCSPRSGDLSVYWYQQSLDQGLQFLIQYYNGEERAKGNILERFSAQQFPDLHSELNLSSLELGDSALYFCASSVPPGGGEETQYFGPGTRLLVL.

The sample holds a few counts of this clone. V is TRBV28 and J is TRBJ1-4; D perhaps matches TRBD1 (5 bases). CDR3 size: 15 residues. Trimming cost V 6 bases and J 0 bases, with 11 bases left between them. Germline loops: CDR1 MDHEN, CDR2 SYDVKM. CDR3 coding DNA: TGTGCCAGCAGCCCGACGGGACCAACTAATGAAAAACTGTTTTTT. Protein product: CASSPTGPTNEKLFF.

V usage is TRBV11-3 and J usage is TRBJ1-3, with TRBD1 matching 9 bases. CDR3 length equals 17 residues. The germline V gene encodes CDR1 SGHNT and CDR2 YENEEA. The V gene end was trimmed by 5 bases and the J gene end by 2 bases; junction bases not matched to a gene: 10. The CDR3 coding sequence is TGTGCCAGCAGCCGCCGACTCGGGACAGGGCCTGGAAACACCATATATTTT. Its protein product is CASSRRLGTGPGNTIYF.

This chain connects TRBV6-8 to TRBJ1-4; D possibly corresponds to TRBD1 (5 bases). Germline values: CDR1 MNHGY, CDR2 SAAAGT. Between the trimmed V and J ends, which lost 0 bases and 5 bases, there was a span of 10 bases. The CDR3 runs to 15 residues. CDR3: CASSYSRQGNEKLFF. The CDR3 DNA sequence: TGTGCCAGCAGTTACTCTCGCCAGGGAAATGAAAAACTGTTTTTT.

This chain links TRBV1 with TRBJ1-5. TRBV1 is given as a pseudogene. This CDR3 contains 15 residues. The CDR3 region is CASSQDLGSNQPQHF. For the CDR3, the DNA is TGCGCCAGCAGCCAAGATCTGGGATCCAATCAGCCCCAGCATTTT.

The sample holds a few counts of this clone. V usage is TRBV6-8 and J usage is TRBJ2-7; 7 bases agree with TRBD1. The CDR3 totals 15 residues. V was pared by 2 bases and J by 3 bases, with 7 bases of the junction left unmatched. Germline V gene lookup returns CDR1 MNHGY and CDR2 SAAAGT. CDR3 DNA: TGTGCCAGCAGTTACGAACAGGGGATCTTCTACGAGCAGTACTTC. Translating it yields CASSYEQGIFYEQYF.

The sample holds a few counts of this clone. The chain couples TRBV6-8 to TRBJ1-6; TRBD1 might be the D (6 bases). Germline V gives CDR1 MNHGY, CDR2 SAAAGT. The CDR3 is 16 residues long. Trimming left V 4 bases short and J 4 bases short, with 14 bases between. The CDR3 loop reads CASSSLTGNYNSPLHF. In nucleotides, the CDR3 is TGTGCCAGCAGTTCGCTTACAGGGAATTATAATTCACCCCTCCACTTT.